Presented here are 29 T cell receptor beta chains from one specimen sequenced in a study of T cell repertoires in cytomegalovirus infection. TCRdb used MiXCR to reprocess the reads, holding one entry per CDR3 protein. Of about 260,000 distinct CDR3 sequences in the sample, around 15% are singletons; the top ten hold around 8.7%. Sequenced input: PBMCs. The receptors shown here come from a human donor in good health (CMV status not recorded). Some clones in this sample may be carry-over from other donors' samples.

This clonotype was counted at least ten times. The chain has TRBV7-9 and TRBJ2-7; TRBD1 might be the D (6 bases). This CDR3 is built from 14 residues. CDR1 and CDR2 (germline): SEHNR, FQNEAQ (reference sequence). V lost 5 bases and J lost 1, with 12 bases in between. CDR3 coding DNA: TGTGCCAGCAGCCATAACAGGGAATCCTACGAGCAGTACTTC. Its protein product is CASSHNRESYEQYF.

This clonotype was detected a few times. The chain carries TRBV7-6 and TRBJ1-1; 7 positions agree with TRBD1. CDR3 size: 14 residues. V shed 5 bases, J shed 4 bases, and the junction held 7 bases outside the gene matches. Germline assignment: CDR1 SGHVS and CDR2 FNYEAQ. The CDR3 nucleotides read TGTGCCAGCAGCATAGAGACAGGGATCACTGAAGCTTTCTTT. Amino acids: CASSIETGITEAFF.

This clonotype was observed at least ten times. This chain links TRBV10-2 with TRBJ1-6, with unresolved D. With 4 bases removed from V and 10 bases from J, the gap between germline ends came to 14 bases. CDR1 is WSHSY and CDR2 is SAAADI in the germline V gene. The CDR3 totals 14 residues. The CDR3 region has the DNA TGCGCCAGCAGTGGCGAGGCTAGCGGGTCACCCCTCCACTTT. Its protein is CASSGEASGSPLHF.

This clonotype was seen at least ten times. V usage is TRBV6-2 or TRBV6-3 and J usage is TRBJ2-7; TRBD2 aligns across 11 bases. There are 15 residues in the CDR3. J gave up 4 bases and V 2 bases, and 4 bases lay outside the gene matches. Germline V gene sequence: CDR1 MNHEY, CDR2 SVGEGT. CDR3 coding DNA: TGTGCCAGCAGTTACACGGGACTAGCGGATTACGAGCAGTACTTC. This gives the protein CASSYTGLADYEQYF.

This clonotype has at least ten counts. The V call is TRBV28, the J call TRBJ2-6, with a weak D call TRBD1 (7 bases). The V and J ends lost 6 bases and 1 base respectively, with 19 bases between them. From germline, CDR1 is MDHEN and CDR2 SYDVKM. The CDR3 consists of 18 residues. CDR3 nucleotides: TGTGCCAGCAGCAAAGGACAGGAGGGGTATTCTGGGGCCAACGTCCTGACTTTC. It encodes CASSKGQEGYSGANVLTF.

In this sample, this clonotype turned up a few times. The rearrangement links TRBV12-3 or TRBV12-4 to TRBJ1-5; D gene uncertain. The ends were cut back, 4 bases at V and 0 bases at J, with 13 bases in the middle. The CDR3 is 16 residues long. CDR3 DNA sequence: TGTGCCAGCAGTTCCGGGATTCGATTTAGCAATCAGCCCCAGCATTTT. This codes for CASSSGIRFSNQPQHF.

This clonotype has a handful of counts. This rearrangement joins TRBV19 to TRBJ2-2; 9 positions match TRBD1. This CDR3 contains 12 residues. Germline V CDR1 and CDR2: LNHDA, SQIVND (reference sequence). CDR3 protein: CATGGYVGELFF. The CDR3 coding sequence is TGTGCAACAGGGGGCTACGTCGGGGAGCTGTTTTTT.

This clonotype has a handful of counts. This chain uses TRBV9 with TRBJ2-2; D gene unclear. CDR3 length equals 14 residues. The germline V gene encodes CDR1 SGDLS and CDR2 YYNGEE. V dropped 4 bases and J dropped 4 bases, with 11 bases sitting between them. Here the CDR3 DNA reads TGTGCCAGCAGCCCATCCCCCCGCACCGGGGAGCTGTTTTTT. Translating it yields CASSPSPRTGELFF.

As regards this clonotype: A much bigger clone sits one base away, suggesting this may be a read error. The chain carries TRBV12-3 or TRBV12-4 and TRBJ2-7, with 10 bases identical to TRBD1. The CDR3 is 15 residues long. The CDR3 reads CASGFQGTGVSEQYF. CDR3 coding DNA: TGTGCCAGCGGTTTTCAGGGGACAGGGGTTTCCGAGCAGTACTTC.

The chain is built from TRBV5-4 and TRBJ2-2; D call uncertain. The length of the CDR3 is 13 residues. V dropped 2 bases and J dropped 4 bases, with 6 bases sitting between them. Germline assignment: CDR1 SGHNT and CDR2 YYREEE (reference sequence). The CDR3 loop is CASSFSVTGELFF. The CDR3, as DNA: TGTGCCAGCAGCTTTTCGGTCACCGGGGAGCTGTTTTTT.

This rearrangement joins TRBV7-3 to TRBJ1-2; TRBD1 might be the D (5 bases). The germline V gene encodes CDR1 SGHTA and CDR2 FQGTGA. The length of the CDR3 is 14 residues. Deletions cut 5 bases from V and 2 bases from J, with 12 bases between. The CDR3 DNA sequence: TGTGCCAGCAGCCCCACGGGGCTGAACTATGGCTACACCTTC. This gives the protein CASSPTGLNYGYTF. The full variable domain, its missing parts supplied by reference TRBV7-3 and TRBJ1-2, is GAGVSQTPSNKVTEKGKYVELRCDPISGHTALYWYRQSLGQGPEFLIYFQGTGAADDSGLPNDRFFAVRPEGSVSTLKIQRTERGDSAVYLCASSPTGLNYGYTFGSGTRLTVV.

In this sample, this clonotype turned up many times. The chain links TRBV7-2 to TRBJ1-2; a possible D gene is TRBD1 (5 bases). V dropped 1 base and J dropped 5 bases, with 14 bases sitting between them. The CDR3 sequence is 15 residues long. Germline CDR1 and CDR2: SGHTA and FQGNSA. CDR3 sequence (DNA): TGTGCCAGCAGCTTAGACGGGGGGATAGGTTATGGCTACACCTTC. This encodes CASSLDGGIGYGYTF.

This clonotype came up many times. The rearrangement joins TRBV2 to TRBJ2-7, with 7 bases identical to TRBD1. CDR1 and CDR2 (germline): SNHLY, FYNNEI. J was trimmed by 4 bases and V by 6 bases; bases with no gene match: 12. This CDR3 is 15 amino acids long. The CDR3 DNA follows: TGTGCCAGCAGGACCCCAGGGACAGCCACTTACGAGCAGTACTTC. Encoded protein: CASRTPGTATYEQYF.

This chain joins TRBV6-5 and TRBJ1-1, with 8 bases identical to TRBD1. V lost 7 bases, J lost 3 bases, and 7 bases stayed unmatched. The CDR3 loop spans 14 amino acids. Germline CDR1 and CDR2: MNHEY and SVGAGI. The chain's CDR3 is CASNRDRRDTEAFF. In nucleotides, the CDR3 is TGTGCCAGCAACCGGGACAGGCGGGACACTGAAGCTTTCTTT.

This clonotype has only one observation. The rearrangement uses TRBV6-6 and TRBJ2-1; no reliable D call. Germline CDR1 reads MNHNY; CDR2 reads SVGAGI (reference sequence). This CDR3 spans 13 amino acids. V was cut by 7 bases and J by 2 bases, with 9 bases left in between. CDR3 nucleotide sequence: TGTGCCAGCACCAACTCCGCCTACAATGAGCAGTTCTTC. Protein product: CASTNSAYNEQFF.

This clonotype was detected ten times or more. Relative to the germline gene, one junction end is altered; a read error may explain this. The V call is TRBV5-1, the J call TRBJ1-1; D gene uncertain. The CDR3 totals 11 residues. Germline CDR1 SGHRS, CDR2 YFSETQ. CDR3 coding DNA: TGTGCCAGCAGTTCGGGATTTGAAGCTTTCTTT. Amino acid sequence: CASSSGFEAFF.

The genes are TRBV25-1 and TRBJ2-7, with 7 bases lining up with TRBD2. V shed 6 bases, J shed 2 bases, and the junction held 7 bases outside the gene matches. CDR1 MGHDK and CDR2 SYGVNS come from the germline V gene. The CDR3 loop spans 14 amino acids. The CDR3 spells CASSQWEGTYEQYF. CDR3 sequence (DNA): TGTGCCAGCAGCCAATGGGAGGGAACCTACGAGCAGTACTTC.

This clonotype was observed a few times. This chain links TRBV23-1 with TRBJ1-3, with 7 positions matching TRBD1. TRBV23-1 counts as an open reading frame of uncertain function. The CDR3 sequence is 17 residues long. J gave up 4 bases and V 0 bases, and 9 bases lay outside the gene matches. For the CDR3, the DNA is TGCGCCAGCAGTCAATCGGGTACAGGGGATTCCGGAAACACCATATATTTT. Amino acids: CASSQSGTGDSGNTIYF.

The chain is built from TRBV4-2 and TRBJ2-4; 8 bases map to TRBD2. Germline CDR1 reads LGHNA; CDR2 reads YNFKEQ. The CDR3 length is 16 residues. Unmatched junction bases numbered 9, after V lost 4 bases and J lost 4 bases. CDR3 sequence (DNA): TGTGCCAGCAGCCCGGTCGGAGCGGGGGAGAAAAACATTCAGTACTTC. It is translated as CASSPVGAGEKNIQYF.

The chain carries TRBV5-6 and TRBJ1-1; D is perhaps TRBD1 (5 bases). Trimming took off 4 bases at V and 1 base at J, with 8 bases between the two ends. CDR3 length: 13 residues. Germline V gives CDR1 SGHDT, CDR2 YYEEEE. The CDR3: CASSITGNTEAFF. DNA for the CDR3: TGTGCCAGCAGCATCACAGGGAACACTGAAGCTTTCTTT. Combining the CDR3 with reference TRBV5-6 and TRBJ1-1 gives the whole variable domain DAGVTQSPTHLIKTRGQQVTLRCSPKSGHDTVSWYQQALGQGPQFIFQYYEEEERQRGNFPDRFSGHQFPNYSSELNVNALLLGDSALYLCASSITGNTEAFFGQGTRLTVV.

V is TRBV20-1 and J is TRBJ2-3; 10 bases match TRBD2. Looked up from germline, CDR1 is DFQATT and CDR2 is SNEGSKA (reference sequence). This CDR3 region has 14 residues. The V segment lost 8 bases and the J segment 0 bases; nucleotides outside the gene matches: 5. The chain's CDR3 is CSLAGGTSTDTQYF. CDR3 bases: TGCAGTTTAGCGGGAGGTACTAGCACAGATACGCAGTATTTT.

The chain uses TRBV6-2 or TRBV6-3 and TRBJ1-2; the match to TRBD1 covers 7 bases. The CDR3 is made up of 13 amino acids. The J segment lost 4 bases and the V segment lost 6 bases, leaving 5 bases of the junction unmatched. CDR1 and CDR2 from the germline V gene are MNHEY and SVGEGT. For the CDR3, the DNA is TGTGCCAGCAGACAGGGACAGCTCTATGGCTACACCTTC. Translated: CASRQGQLYGYTF.

V is TRBV28 and J is TRBJ1-4, with D unclear. The CDR3 has 15 amino acids. Germline V gives CDR1 MDHEN, CDR2 SYDVKM. The V and J ends lost 7 bases and 3 bases respectively, with 15 bases between them. CDR3 protein: CASKRRGRANEKLFF. CDR3 sequence (DNA): TGTGCCAGCAAGCGGAGAGGGCGGGCTAATGAAAAACTGTTTTTT.

The chain uses TRBV27 and TRBJ1-4, with no clear D. CDR3 length: 12 residues. Germline V gives CDR1 MNHEY, CDR2 SMNVEV (reference sequence). Trimming pared 7 bases from V and 7 bases from J, leaving 10 bases between. The CDR3 region is CASKGPIEKLFF. CDR3 bases: TGTGCCAGCAAAGGGCCGATTGAAAAACTGTTTTTT. The full variable domain, with the rest looked up from reference TRBV27 and TRBJ1-4, is EAQVTQNPRYLITVTGKKLTVTCSQNMNHEYMSWYRQDPGLGLRQIYYSMNVEVTDKGDVPEGYKVSRKEKRNFPLILESPSPNQTSLYFCASKGPIEKLFFGSGTQLSVL.

This clonotype appeared many times. V gene TRBV7-6 combines with J gene TRBJ2-7, with a tentative D call TRBD1 (5 bases). This CDR3 region has 13 residues. CDR1 and CDR2 (germline): SGHVS, FNYEAQ. V was clipped by 1 base and J by 3 bases, with 7 bases between them. This CDR3 is CASSLEGLYEQYF. The DNA for the CDR3 is TGTGCCAGCAGCTTAGAGGGGCTCTACGAGCAGTACTTC.

The sample holds many counts of this clonotype. The V call is TRBV28, the J call TRBJ2-7; D may correspond to TRBD1 or TRBD2 (5 bases each). This CDR3 has 15 residues. V lost 5 bases and J lost 3, with 17 bases in between. The germline gives CDR1 MDHEN, CDR2 SYDVKM. The CDR3 is CASSPSGAWVYEQYF. As DNA, the CDR3 is TGTGCCAGCAGTCCATCCGGGGCTTGGGTCTACGAGCAGTACTTC.

This clonotype was observed at least ten times. The rearrangement joins TRBV28 to TRBJ2-1; TRBD2 agrees at 12 bases. Germline CDR1 reads MDHEN; CDR2 reads SYDVKM. This CDR3 spans 15 amino acids. Trimming cost V 5 bases and J 5 bases; bases outside gene matches: 4. CDR3 sequence reads: CASSNGLAGNNEQFF. CDR3 DNA sequence: TGTGCCAGCAGTAATGGACTAGCGGGAAACAATGAGCAGTTCTTC.

This clonotype was counted ten times or more. CDR3 coding DNA: TGTGCCAGCAGCTTAAGGTTCGACAGGGGGGACTATGGCTACACCTTC. Translating gives CASSLRFDRGDYGYTF. The chain recombines TRBV7-2 with TRBJ1-2; 9 bases match TRBD1. V lost 2 bases, J lost 3 bases, and 7 bases stayed unmatched. From germline, CDR1 is SGHTA and CDR2 FQGNSA. The CDR3 runs to 16 residues.

This chain joins TRBV10-3 and TRBJ2-3, with D maybe TRBD2 (6 bases). The V gene's germline CDR1 is ENHRY and CDR2 SYGVKD. The CDR3 is 14 amino acids. Trimming took 9 bases from V and 2 from J, leaving 15 bases between them. Here the CDR3 DNA reads TGTGCCATAGGAGGGGCTCTACCCACAGATACGCAGTATTTT. This codes for CAIGGALPTDTQYF.